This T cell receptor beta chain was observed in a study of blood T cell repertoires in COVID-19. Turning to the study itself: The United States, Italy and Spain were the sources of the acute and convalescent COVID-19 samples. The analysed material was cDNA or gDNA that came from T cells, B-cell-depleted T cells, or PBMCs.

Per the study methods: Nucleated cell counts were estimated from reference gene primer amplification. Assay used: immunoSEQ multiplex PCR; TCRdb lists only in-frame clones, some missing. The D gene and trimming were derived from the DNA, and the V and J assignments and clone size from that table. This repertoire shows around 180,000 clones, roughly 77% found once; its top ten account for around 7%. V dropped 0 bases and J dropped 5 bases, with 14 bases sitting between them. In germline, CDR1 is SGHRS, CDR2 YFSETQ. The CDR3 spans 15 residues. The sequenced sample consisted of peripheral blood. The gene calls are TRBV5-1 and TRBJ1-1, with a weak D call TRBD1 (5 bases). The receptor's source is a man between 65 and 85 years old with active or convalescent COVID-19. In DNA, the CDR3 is TGCGCCAGCAGCTTGGATCCCGAGGGGAGGACTGAAGCTTTCTTT. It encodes CASSLDPEGRTEAFF.